The T cell receptor beta chain described here comes from a study of read filtering for tumor transcriptome and immune sequencing. Study information: R-ISS stage counts were eight or nine for I, roughly 16 for II, more than 5 for III. IR-seq gave about 3.5 to 10.27 million TCR reads per sample; RNA-seq gave roughly 80 to 1273. General study points: Single-read clonotypes: about 81.9% of IR-seq clonotypes (roughly 3.5% of reads), around three quarters of RNA-seq clonotypes (44.6% of reads). RNA-seq captured clonotypes less deeply and reliably than IR-seq.

This library used approximately 0.4 ug RNA and molecular barcoded adaptors spanning alpha/delta and beta/gamma chains. TCRdb re-derived calls from the reads in MiXCR, one entry per CDR3 protein. This table has under 50,000 distinct CDR3 sequences, around 15% appearing once. Germline V gene data show CDR1 as MNHEY and CDR2 as SVGAGI. Trimming cost V 0 bases and J 3 bases; bases outside gene matches: 3. The CDR3 sequence is 15 residues long. This clonotype was recorded a few times. What it binds is unknown. Sequencing used a population of CD138-negative cells sorted from bone marrow. The chain links TRBV6-5 to TRBJ2-7, with 9 bases that match TRBD2. This TCR came from a donor at least 40 years old with multiple myeloma. CDR3 bases: TGTGCCAGCAGTTACTCTGCGCGGGAGGGCTACGAGCAGTACTTC. Translated: CASSYSAREGYEQYF.